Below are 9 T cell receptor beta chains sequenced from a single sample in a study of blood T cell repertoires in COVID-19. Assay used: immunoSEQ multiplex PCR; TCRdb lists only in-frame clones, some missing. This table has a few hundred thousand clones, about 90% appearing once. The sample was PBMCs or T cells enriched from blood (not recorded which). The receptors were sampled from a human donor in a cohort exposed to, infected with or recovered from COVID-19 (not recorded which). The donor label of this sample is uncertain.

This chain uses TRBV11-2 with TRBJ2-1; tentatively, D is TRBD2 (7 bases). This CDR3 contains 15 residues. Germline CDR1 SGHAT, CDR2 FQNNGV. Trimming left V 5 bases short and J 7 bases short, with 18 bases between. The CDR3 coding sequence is TGTGCCAGCAGCCGATGGGGGGGCGCTCGGAATGAGCAGTTCTTC. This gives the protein CASSRWGGARNEQFF.

The CDR3 region has the DNA TGTGCCACCAGTGTGGGCAATCCGATGACCGGGGAGCTGTTTTTT. It specifies CATSVGNPMTGELFF. The chain is built from TRBV24-1 and TRBJ2-2; D is undetermined. The V end lost 5 bases, the J end lost 5 bases, and 14 bases lay between the germline ends. CDR1 KGHDR and CDR2 SFDVKD come from the germline V gene. This CDR3 region has 15 residues.

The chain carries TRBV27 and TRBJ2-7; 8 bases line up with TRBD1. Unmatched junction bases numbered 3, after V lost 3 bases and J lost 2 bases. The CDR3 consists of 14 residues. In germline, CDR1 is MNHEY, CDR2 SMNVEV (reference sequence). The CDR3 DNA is TGTGCCAGCAGTTTTGTGGACAGGGCCTACGAGCAGTACTTC. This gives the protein CASSFVDRAYEQYF.

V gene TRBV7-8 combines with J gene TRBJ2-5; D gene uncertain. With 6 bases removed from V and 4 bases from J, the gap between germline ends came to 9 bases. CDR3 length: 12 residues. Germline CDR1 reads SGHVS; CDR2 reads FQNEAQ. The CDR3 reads CASRSGSETQYF. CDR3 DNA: TGTGCCAGCAGGTCCGGGTCAGAGACCCAGTACTTC.

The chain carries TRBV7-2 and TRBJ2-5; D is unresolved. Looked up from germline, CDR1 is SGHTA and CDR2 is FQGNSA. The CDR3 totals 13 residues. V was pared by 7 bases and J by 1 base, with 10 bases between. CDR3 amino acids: CASTSRIQETQYF. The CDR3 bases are TGTGCCAGCACCTCGAGGATCCAAGAGACCCAGTACTTC. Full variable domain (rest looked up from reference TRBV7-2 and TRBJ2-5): GAGVSQSPSNKVTEKGKDVELRCDPISGHTALYWYRQSLGQGLEFLIYFQGNSAPDKSGLPSDRFSAERTGGSVSTLTIQRTQQEDSAVYLCASTSRIQETQYFGPGTRLLVL.

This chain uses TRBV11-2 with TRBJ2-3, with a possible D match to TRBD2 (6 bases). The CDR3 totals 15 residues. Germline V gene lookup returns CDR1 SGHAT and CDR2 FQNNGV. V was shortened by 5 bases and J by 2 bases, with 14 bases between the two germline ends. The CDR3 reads CASSITGTLTDTQYF. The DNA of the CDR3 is TGTGCCAGCAGCATAACCGGGACTCTCACAGATACGCAGTATTTT.

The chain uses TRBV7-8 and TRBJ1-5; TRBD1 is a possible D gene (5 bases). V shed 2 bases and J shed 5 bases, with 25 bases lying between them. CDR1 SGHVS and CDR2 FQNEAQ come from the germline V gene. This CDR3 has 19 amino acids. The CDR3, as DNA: TGTGCCAGCAGCTTAAGTACCGGGCCGAAGACAGCGCCGTATCAGCCCCAGCATTTT. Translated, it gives CASSLSTGPKTAPYQPQHF. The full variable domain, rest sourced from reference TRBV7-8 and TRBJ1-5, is GAGVSQSPRYKVAKRGQDVALRCDPISGHVSLFWYQQALGQGPEFLTYFQNEAQLDKSGLPSDRFFAERPEGSVSTLKIQRTQQEDSAVYLCASSLSTGPKTAPYQPQHFGDGTRLSIL.

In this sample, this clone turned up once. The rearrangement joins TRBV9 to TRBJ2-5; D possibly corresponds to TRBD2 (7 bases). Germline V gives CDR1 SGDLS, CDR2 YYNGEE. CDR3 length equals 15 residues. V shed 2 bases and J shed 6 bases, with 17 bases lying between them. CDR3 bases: TGTGCCAGCAGCGTTGAGGGGAGGGGGGATCAGACCCAGTACTTC. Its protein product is CASSVEGRGDQTQYF.

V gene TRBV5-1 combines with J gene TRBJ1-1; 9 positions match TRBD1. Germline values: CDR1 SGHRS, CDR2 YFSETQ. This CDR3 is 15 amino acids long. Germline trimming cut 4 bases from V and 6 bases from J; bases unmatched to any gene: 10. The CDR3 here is CASSRDRVGNAEAFF. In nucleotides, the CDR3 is TGCGCCAGCAGCAGGGACAGGGTTGGAAACGCTGAAGCTTTCTTT.